The clone carrying this T cell receptor (beta chain) was found once. Its antigen is undetermined. The data derive from a study of cytomegalovirus exposure and HLA in healthy donors. Study details: Approximately 77 million unique TCRs from HLA-typed donors were held in an early release of data.

Findings of the study overall: In a later analysis, TCR association rates varied by HLA locus: DRB1 most, HLA-C fewest. Specific recognition of CMV antigens was confirmed in vitro for a few chains (all CMV-associated). After further analysis at a later stage, roughly 16,000 TCR beta sequences were associated with HLA alleles at 0.05 false discovery rate.

In the PCR, 60 Vbeta and 13 Jbeta primers were used. Only in-frame clones appear in the TCRdb table, and some are missing; sequencing was by immunoSEQ multiplex PCR. This repertoire shows roughly 140,000 clones, roughly 80% found once; its top ten account for approximately 4.1%. Germline values: CDR1 MNHEY, CDR2 SVGAGI. The CDR3 contains 14 residues. With 6 bases clipped from V and 3 bases from J, the junction kept 2 bases outside the gene matches. This chain uses TRBV6-5 with TRBJ1-6; TRBD1 agrees at 7 bases. The sequencing input was PBMCs. This sequence originates from a man between 40 and 49 years old in good health and CMV-seronegative. The CDR3 sequence is CASSNRGYNSPLHF. CDR3 nucleotide sequence: TGTGCCAGCAGCAACAGGGGCTATAATTCACCCCTCCACTTT.